This is a list of T cell receptor beta chains from one sample in a study of Ad26.COV2.S vaccination and SARS-CoV-2 variants. The table came from immunoSEQ multiplex PCR; TCRdb's copy has only in-frame clones and leaves some out. Of 430,000 or so clones listed, 80% to 90% are singletons. Here the sequenced sample was peripheral blood, taken in a trial of Ad26.COV2.S vaccine versus placebo. These receptors were obtained from a person between 18 and 60 years old who received the Ad26.COV2.S COVID-19 vaccine or a placebo. CDR3s include the opening cysteine and the closing phenylalanine or tryptophan. D genes are given only for firm matches. Size is omitted from some rows. Given values are once, few, many or a class for expanded clones.

CDR3 | DNA | size | J | V | D
CASTGRASGANVLTF | TGCGCCAGCACTGGGCGAGCCTCTGGGGCCAACGTCCTGACTTTC | few | TRBJ2-6 | TRBV5-1 | NA
CASSHRRGSGNTIYF | TGCGCCAGCAGCCACAGACGGGGCTCAGGAAACACCATATATTTT | few | TRBJ1-3 | TRBV4-3 | NA
CASSQAQPSTDTQYF | TGCGCCAGCAGCCAAGCACAGCCCAGCACAGATACGCAGTATTTT | few | TRBJ2-3 | TRBV4-1 | NA
CASSLRGPGVGQPQHF | TGTGCCAGCAGCCTACGGGGGCCAGGAGTTGGACAGCCCCAGCATTTT | NA | TRBJ1-5 | TRBV3-1/TRBV3-2 | NA
CASSPGQGLSRGYTF | TGCGCCAGCAGCCCGGGACAGGGGCTTTCTAGGGGCTACACCTTC | NA | TRBJ1-2 | TRBV5-1 | TRBD1
CASSLARGGTEAFF | TGTGCCAGCAGCTTAGCAAGGGGGGGTACTGAAGCTTTCTTT | NA | TRBJ1-1 | TRBV11-3 | NA
CASSQKGSDQPQHF | TGTGCCAGCAGCCAGAAGGGATCCGATCAGCCCCAGCATTTT | NA | TRBJ1-5 | TRBV7-3 | NA
CASSARGRDLSSTDTQYF | TGTGCCAGCAGCGCCCGGGGGCGGGACTTGAGTAGCACAGATACGCAGTATTTT | NA | TRBJ2-3 | TRBV7-9 | NA
CASSPGTLAYEQYF | TGTGCCAGCAGTCCCGGGACACTTGCCTACGAGCAGTACTTC | NA | TRBJ2-7 | TRBV6-6 | NA
CASGGSSSTDTQYF | TGTGCCAGTGGGGGATCCTCTAGCACAGATACGCAGTATTTT | NA | TRBJ2-3 | TRBV6-5 | NA